This T cell receptor (beta chain) stems from a study of cytomegalovirus exposure and HLA in healthy donors. Study-wide context: Later, an analysis reported that the 110 or so validation repertoires had used the same platform as the roughly 680 first-cohort repertoires.

The study's findings and limits: Reports showed the classifier diagnosing cytomegalovirus status with high specificity and sensitivity. The finding came from a later analysis; first-cohort TCR clusters tended to co-occur in the 110 or so validation repertoires. CMV antigen specificity was confirmed in vitro for three CMV-associated chains.

TCRdb's table, derived via immunoSEQ multiplex PCR, lists solely in-frame clones and lacks some. This repertoire shows 200,000 to 250,000 clones, roughly nine tenths found once; its top ten account for about 11%. The V and J ends lost 0 bases and 2 bases respectively, with 7 bases between them. Germline loops: CDR1 MDHEN, CDR2 SYDVKM. This CDR3 has 14 amino acids. In the case of this clone: Its specificity is unknown.

The source is a man aged 18 to 30 in good health and CMV-seropositive. The chain carries TRBV28 and TRBJ1-2; tentatively, D is TRBD1 (5 bases). The material sequenced was PBMCs. The CDR3 here is CASSLWGENYGYTF. As DNA, the CDR3 is TGTGCCAGCAGTTTATGGGGGGAGAACTATGGCTACACCTTC.